These 25 T cell receptor beta chains originate from one sample sequenced in a study of blood T cell repertoires in COVID-19 (dated by TCRdb to 2020 to 2021). Preparation of the library involved the immunoSEQ multiplex PCR assay. This is the immuneACCESS table as TCRdb keeps it, with only in-frame sequences that have V and J called. A part of the clones is gone; compared with another copy, unresolved V genes explain less than half, and the rest is unexplained. This sample has roughly 220,000 clones in its table, and approximately 80% of those were observed once. The ten largest account for over 1.2% of the sample. The sample comprised peripheral blood. The source is a woman aged 40-49 years who had recovered from COVID-19.

The V gene is TRBV19, the J gene TRBJ2-6; possible D gene TRBD1, 6 bases. Germline CDR1 is LNHDA and CDR2 is SQIVND (reference sequence). This CDR3 has 18 residues. V was clipped by 5 bases and J by 0 bases, with 17 bases between them. The CDR3 loop reads CASSDGQTLPSGANVLTF. The CDR3 bases are TGTGCCAGTAGTGATGGACAGACACTCCCCTCTGGGGCCAACGTCCTGACTTTC. The full variable domain, with the rest looked up from reference TRBV19 and TRBJ2-6, is DGGITQSPKYLFRKEGQNVTLSCEQNLNHDAMYWYRQDPGQGLRLIYYSQIVNDFQKGDIAEGYSVSREKKESFPLTVTSAQKNPTAFYLCASSDGQTLPSGANVLTFGAGSRLTVL.

The rearrangement joins TRBV7-2 to TRBJ1-1; D unclear. This CDR3 has 14 residues. The germline V gene encodes CDR1 SGHTA and CDR2 FQGNSA. Trimming took 6 bases from V and 2 from J, leaving 13 bases between them. CDR3 loop: CASSPMTGNTEAFF. Here the CDR3 DNA reads TGTGCCAGCAGTCCAATGACGGGTAACACTGAAGCTTTCTTT. Based on the CDR3 plus reference TRBV7-2 and TRBJ1-1, the full variable domain is GAGVSQSPSNKVTEKGKDVELRCDPISGHTALYWYRQSLGQGLEFLIYFQGNSAPDKSGLPSDRFSAERTGGSVSTLTIQRTQQEDSAVYLCASSPMTGNTEAFFGQGTRLTVV.

J is TRBJ1-1 and V is TRBV18; D may be TRBD1 (6 bases). This CDR3 comprises 13 residues. CDR1 and CDR2 from the germline V gene are KGHSH and LQKENI. Trimming removed 2 bases from V and 7 bases from J, with 11 bases in between. CDR3 in DNA: TGTGCCAGCTCACCAAACAGGGCGAGTGAAGCTTTCTTT. Translating gives CASSPNRASEAFF.

The chain combines TRBV15 with TRBJ1-6; 8 bases are shared with TRBD1. J lost 7 bases, V lost 6 bases, and 11 bases had no gene match. Germline CDR1 is LNHNV and CDR2 is YYDKDF (reference sequence). CDR3 size: 16 residues. The CDR3 reads CATSKDRVRENSPLHF. The CDR3 region has the DNA TGTGCCACCAGTAAGGACAGGGTGAGGGAAAATTCACCCCTCCACTTT.

This clone was observed many times. The chain combines TRBV11-2 with TRBJ2-1; TRBD1 agrees at 8 bases. With V trimmed by 4 bases and J by 7 bases, 0 bases remained unmatched. Germline CDR1 SGHAT, CDR2 FQNNGV. The CDR3 runs 12 residues. CDR3 region: CASSYRGNEQFF. The CDR3 nucleotides are TGTGCCAGCAGCTACAGGGGGAATGAGCAGTTCTTC. Full variable domain (missing parts from reference TRBV11-2 and TRBJ2-1): EAGVAQSPRYKIIEKRQSVAFWCNPISGHATLYWYQQILGQGPKLLIQFQNNGVVDDSQLPKDRFSAERLKGVDSTLKIQPAKLEDSAVYLCASSYRGNEQFFGPGTRLTVL.

CDR3 coding DNA: TGTGCCAGCAGTTACTTCGGGGGGGCGAACTACGAGCAGTACTTC. Protein sequence: CASSYFGGANYEQYF. V is TRBV6-6 and J is TRBJ2-7; 8 bases align to TRBD2. V shed 1 base and J 3 bases; nucleotides not matched to a gene: 5. CDR3 size: 15 residues. Germline lookup yields CDR1 MNHNY and CDR2 SVGAGI (reference sequence).

The genes are TRBV7-2 and TRBJ1-4; D is unclear. V lost 0 bases and J lost 7, with 6 bases in between. Germline CDR1 reads SGHTA; CDR2 reads FQGNSA. The CDR3 is made up of 13 amino acids. CDR3 sequence: CASSLAISEKLFF. In DNA form, the CDR3 reads TGTGCCAGCAGCTTAGCTATTAGTGAAAAACTGTTTTTT.

This chain uses TRBV4-3 with TRBJ2-2, with D perhaps matching TRBD2 (6 bases). V was cut by 0 bases and J by 4 bases, with 6 bases left in between. The CDR3 is 14 residues long. CDR1 LGHNA and CDR2 YSLEER come from the germline V gene. The CDR3 DNA reads as TGCGCCAGCAGCCAAGAGGGGGGCACCGGGGAGCTGTTTTTT. Its protein product is CASSQEGGTGELFF.

The CDR3 coding sequence is TGTGCCAGCAGCCGGACGGGACTAGCGGGGGGGTCCTACAATGAGCAGTTCTTC. It encodes CASSRTGLAGGSYNEQFF. The genes are TRBV4-2 and TRBJ2-1; 16 bases are shared with TRBD2. V lost 4 bases, J lost 1 base, and 4 bases stayed unmatched. The CDR3 has 18 residues. CDR1 is LGHNA and CDR2 is YNFKEQ in the germline V gene.

The V and J genes are TRBV2 and TRBJ2-5, with 12 bases identical to TRBD2. CDR3 length: 15 residues. V was clipped by 6 bases and J by 7 bases; unmatched bases: 9. CDR1 is SNHLY, CDR2 FYNNEI, per germline. CDR3 protein: CASSRTSGGPGTQYF. The CDR3, as DNA: TGTGCCAGCAGCCGAACTAGCGGGGGGCCCGGGACCCAGTACTTC.

The V call is TRBV5-1, the J call TRBJ1-3; 8 nucleotides line up with TRBD1. CDR3 length: 16 residues. The junction had 11 bases not matched to a gene; V was cut back by 4 bases and J by 5 bases. CDR1 and CDR2 (germline): SGHRS, YFSETQ. The CDR3: CASSQMGTGNRNTIYF. DNA for the CDR3: TGCGCCAGCAGCCAAATGGGGACAGGAAATAGAAACACCATATATTTT.

The sample holds a few counts of this clone. The chain combines TRBV6-5 with TRBJ1-4; weak D call: TRBD1 (6 bases). Between the trimmed V and J ends, which lost 3 bases and 3 bases, there was a span of 11 bases. CDR3 length equals 15 residues. CDR1 and CDR2 from the germline V gene are MNHEY and SVGAGI. As DNA, the CDR3 is TGTGCCAGCAGTTATCTCAGGGGAGCTAATGAAAAACTGTTTTTT. This codes for CASSYLRGANEKLFF.

In nucleotides, the CDR3 is TGCGCCAGCGGGCCCCAAGGGGTCACAGATACGCAGTATTTT. Residues: CASGPQGVTDTQYF. The chain employs TRBV5-1 and TRBJ2-3; weak D call: TRBD1 (5 bases). Trimming removed 7 bases from V and 2 bases from J, with 14 bases in between. CDR1 SGHRS and CDR2 YFSETQ come from the germline V gene. The CDR3 is 14 amino acids. Supplemented by reference TRBV5-1 and TRBJ2-3, the full variable domain reads KAGVTQTPRYLIKTRGQQVTLSCSPISGHRSVSWYQQTPGQGLQFLFEYFSETQRNKGNFPGRFSGRQFSNSRSEMNVSTLELGDSALYLCASGPQGVTDTQYFGPGTRLTVL.

The J gene is TRBJ2-1, the V gene TRBV19; 10 positions match TRBD2. The germline gives CDR1 LNHDA, CDR2 SQIVND (reference sequence). CDR3 length: 16 residues. V lost 3 bases and J lost 8; bases outside the gene matches: 10. The CDR3 nucleotides read TGTGCCAGTAGTATTGGCAGCGGGGGGGCTGAGGATGAGCAGTTCTTC. Its protein is CASSIGSGGAEDEQFF.

CDR3 residues: CAISEGLSETYEQYF. The CDR3 nucleotides read TGTGCCATCAGTGAGGGGTTGTCGGAGACCTACGAGCAGTACTTC. This chain connects TRBV10-3 to TRBJ2-7; D unresolved. Germline V CDR1 and CDR2: ENHRY, SYGVKD. V lost 2 bases to trimming and J lost 2 bases, with 13 bases between them. The CDR3 is 15 amino acids.

V usage is TRBV10-2 and J usage is TRBJ1-5, with 9 bases that match TRBD1. The CDR3 covers 15 residues. J was trimmed by 4 bases and V by 3 bases; bases with no gene match: 4. The V gene's germline CDR1 is WSHSY and CDR2 SAAADI. The CDR3 DNA is TGCGCCAGCAGTGAACAGGGGGCTGGTAATCAGCCCCAGCATTTT. Its protein product is CASSEQGAGNQPQHF.

This clone came up a few times. The chain employs TRBV5-1 and TRBJ1-1, with 7 bases aligning to TRBD1. Germline trimming cut 3 bases from V and 2 bases from J; bases unmatched to any gene: 7. The length of the CDR3 is 15 residues. Germline V gene data show CDR1 as SGHRS and CDR2 as YFSETQ. Written as DNA, the CDR3 is TGCGCCAGCAGCTGGGGAGACAGGGAAAACACTGAAGCTTTCTTT. It codes for CASSWGDRENTEAFF. Full variable domain (rest looked up from reference TRBV5-1 and TRBJ1-1): KAGVTQTPRYLIKTRGQQVTLSCSPISGHRSVSWYQQTPGQGLQFLFEYFSETQRNKGNFPGRFSGRQFSNSRSEMNVSTLELGDSALYLCASSWGDRENTEAFFGQGTRLTVV.

This chain uses TRBV6-6 with TRBJ2-7; 9 bases are a match to TRBD1. CDR3 length: 14 residues. Looked up from germline, CDR1 is MNHNY and CDR2 is SVGAGI (reference sequence). The V gene end was trimmed by 6 bases and the J gene end by 3 bases; junction bases not matched to a gene: 6. The CDR3 bases are TGTGCCAGCAGACTTGGACAGGGGAGCTACGAGCAGTACTTC. Translation gives CASRLGQGSYEQYF.

V usage is TRBV5-1 and J usage is TRBJ1-2; perhaps TRBD1 as D (6 bases). The CDR3 contains 14 residues. Germline CDR1 SGHRS, CDR2 YFSETQ. Trimming took off 2 bases at V and 2 bases at J, with 10 bases between the two ends. CDR3 bases: TGCGCCAGCAGCTTAGACAGGCAAAACTATGGCTACACCTTC. Protein: CASSLDRQNYGYTF. Supplemented by reference TRBV5-1 and TRBJ1-2, the full variable domain reads KAGVTQTPRYLIKTRGQQVTLSCSPISGHRSVSWYQQTPGQGLQFLFEYFSETQRNKGNFPGRFSGRQFSNSRSEMNVSTLELGDSALYLCASSLDRQNYGYTFGSGTRLTVV.

The chain couples TRBV9 to TRBJ2-2; the D gene is possibly TRBD2 (6 bases). The germline gives CDR1 SGDLS, CDR2 YYNGEE. CDR3 length: 15 residues. V lost 0 bases, J lost 10 bases, and 16 bases lay in between. The CDR3 DNA follows: TGTGCCAGCAGCGTAGGGGGGGACCCCCGAACGGAGCTGTTTTTT. This gives the protein CASSVGGDPRTELFF.

The chain combines TRBV6-2 or TRBV6-3 with TRBJ2-7; 7 nucleotides agree with TRBD1. J gave up 2 bases and V 3 bases, and 4 bases lay outside the gene matches. Germline V lookup: CDR1 MNHEY, CDR2 SVGEGT. This CDR3 comprises 14 residues. The CDR3 nucleotides are TGTGCCAGCAGTTATAACACAGGGGCCTACGAGCAGTACTTC. This codes for CASSYNTGAYEQYF.

The chain employs TRBV7-9 and TRBJ2-7, with 8 bases matching TRBD1. V lost 1 base to trimming and J lost 7 bases; unmatched junction nucleotides: 9. CDR1 is SEHNR, CDR2 FQNEAQ, per germline (reference sequence). This CDR3 comprises 15 residues. The CDR3 loop is CASSLVWQGAREQYF. The CDR3, as DNA: TGTGCCAGCAGCTTAGTATGGCAGGGGGCGAGAGAGCAGTACTTC.

This rearrangement joins TRBV6-5 to TRBJ2-7; no clear D. The V and J ends lost 0 bases and 4 bases respectively, with 4 bases between them. This CDR3 comprises 12 residues. Germline assignment: CDR1 MNHEY and CDR2 SVGAGI. The CDR3 coding sequence is TGTGCCAGCAGTTACTCTTCTTACGAGCAGTACTTC. This sequence encodes CASSYSSYEQYF.

This chain joins TRBV5-4 and TRBJ2-1, with 8 bases aligning to TRBD1. Trimming took 4 bases from V and 8 from J; bases not matched to a gene: 2. Germline CDR1 and CDR2: SGHNT and YYREEE (reference sequence). The CDR3 runs to 12 residues. CDR3 nucleotides: TGTGCCAGCAGCCGGACAGGGCATGAGCAGTTCTTC. Protein sequence: CASSRTGHEQFF.

This rearrangement joins TRBV5-1 to TRBJ2-1; 12 nucleotides line up with TRBD2. Looked up from germline, CDR1 is SGHRS and CDR2 is YFSETQ. The CDR3 covers 15 residues. V lost 5 bases to trimming and J lost 8 bases; unmatched junction nucleotides: 8. CDR3 nucleotides: TGCGCCAGCAGTTTTTCTAGCGGGGGGGCCTATGAGCAGTTCTTC. Encoded protein: CASSFSSGGAYEQFF.